This T cell receptor beta chain derives from a study of CD8 T cells in ankylosing spondylitis. TCRdb reprocessed the 5' RACE reads with MiXCR, giving one entry per CDR3 protein. The table has some 840,000 distinct CDR3 sequences, approximately 10% seen once. Deletions cut 4 bases from V and 5 bases from J, with 11 bases between. The CDR3 is 13 residues long. General study findings and limits: Characteristic of ankylosing spondylitis blood, it appeared, was a TCR beta motif comprising about eight highly homologous variants.

This clonotype has a count of ten or more. Antigen specificity is unknown. The sample taken for sequencing was blood, either unsorted or a sorted T cell fraction (not recorded which). The TCR originated in a male donor with ankylosing spondylitis. The chain uses TRBV12-3 or TRBV12-4 and TRBJ1-1; possibly TRBD1 for D (6 bases). CDR3 region: CASSSRGRTEAFF. The CDR3 DNA is TGTGCCAGCAGTTCCAGGGGTCGGACTGAAGCTTTCTTT.